This is a list of T cell receptor beta chains from one sample in a study of blood T cell repertoires in COVID-19. This table comes from immunoSEQ multiplex PCR, and its TCRdb copy is limited to in-frame clones, with some not included. This sample yields roughly 250,000 clones, of which around 80% are seen a single time; roughly 5% belongs to the top ten. The sequencing sample was made of peripheral blood. Receptors were obtained from a human donor in a cohort sampled during active COVID-19. The CDR3 runs from the conserved cysteine through the conserved F or W. D genes are given only for firm matches. Clone size appears in some rows only: once, few, many, or a class for an expanded clone.

J gene,clone size,D gene,V gene,CDR3 protein,CDR3 DNA
TRBJ1-5,few,NA,TRBV30,CAWDAGDQPQHF,TGTGCCTGGGATGCAGGGGATCAGCCCCAGCATTTT
TRBJ1-1,once,NA,TRBV3-1/TRBV3-2,CASSQDQGWTEAFF,TGTGCCAGCAGCCAAGATCAGGGTTGGACTGAAGCTTTCTTT
TRBJ2-4,NA,TRBD2,TRBV4-1,CASSQERGAGGYKNIQYF,TGCGCCAGCAGCCAAGAAAGGGGAGCGGGAGGGTACAAAAACATTCAGTACTTC
TRBJ1-4,NA,NA,TRBV28,CASTSTNEKLFF,TGTGCCAGCACATCAACTAATGAAAAACTGTTTTTT
TRBJ1-2,NA,NA,TRBV5-1,CASSLFSQEGGYTF,TGCGCCAGCAGCTTGTTCAGTCAAGAGGGTGGCTACACCTTC
TRBJ1-2,NA,NA,TRBV2,CASIQDYGYTF,TGTGCCAGCATACAAGACTATGGCTACACCTTC
TRBJ2-7,few,TRBD2,TRBV6-5,CASSYSIWGRAYEQYF,TGTGCCAGCAGTTACTCAATTTGGGGGAGGGCCTACGAGCAGTACTTC
TRBJ1-5,NA,TRBD1,TRBV6-5,CASSSQGGGGNQPQHF,TGTGCCAGCAGTTCTCAGGGGGGAGGAGGCAATCAGCCCCAGCATTTT
TRBJ2-3,few,TRBD2,TRBV11-3,CASSPRTSGTTDTQYF,TGTGCCAGCAGCCCCCGGACTAGCGGGACCACAGATACGCAGTATTTT
TRBJ1-1,NA,NA,TRBV7-8,CASSLAGGAHSEAFF,TGTGCCAGCAGCTTAGCAGGCGGGGCGCATAGTGAAGCTTTCTTT
TRBJ2-1,NA,TRBD1,TRBV11-3,CASTYHTGGFLYNEQFF,TGTGCCAGCACATACCACACAGGGGGCTTCCTTTACAATGAGCAGTTCTTC
TRBJ2-7,NA,TRBD2,TRBV4-1,CASSPIGTSRYEQYF,TGCGCCAGCAGCCCTATCGGGACTAGTCGTTACGAGCAGTACTTC
TRBJ2-7,NA,NA,TRBV10-3,CASSGGMYEQYF,TGTGCCAGCTCAGGTGGCATGTACGAGCAGTACTTC
TRBJ1-5,NA,NA,TRBV15,CATSRDEAKPQHF,TGTGCCACCAGCAGAGATGAGGCGAAGCCCCAGCATTTT
TRBJ2-7,NA,NA,TRBV18,CASSPPGQGPSYEQYF,TGTGCCAGCTCACCACCGGGGCAGGGCCCAAGTTACGAGCAGTACTTC
TRBJ2-7,few,NA,TRBV25-1,CASSDGAGLDSYEQYF,TGTGCCAGCAGTGACGGAGCAGGACTCGACTCCTACGAGCAGTACTTC
TRBJ2-1,NA,NA,TRBV28,CASSRSEGGASYNEQFF,TGTGCCAGCAGTCGGTCAGAGGGGGGGGCCTCCTACAATGAGCAGTTCTTC
TRBJ2-2,NA,TRBD1,TRBV3-1/TRBV3-2,CASSQDTVGQGSHGELFF,TGTGCCAGCAGCCAAGATACAGTCGGACAGGGTTCTCACGGGGAGCTGTTTTTT
TRBJ2-1,NA,TRBD2,TRBV5-6,CASRPGLAGLNEQFF,TGTGCCAGCAGGCCGGGACTAGCGGGTCTCAATGAGCAGTTCTTC
TRBJ2-7,NA,NA,TRBV18,CASSPSTGEQYF,TGTGCCAGCTCACCTTCCACGGGCGAGCAGTACTTC
TRBJ1-3,NA,TRBD1,TRBV4-2,CASSRLTGGGNTIYF,TGTGCCAGCAGCCGCCTTACAGGGGGCGGAAACACCATATATTTT
TRBJ1-5,many,NA,TRBV10-2,CASSERLRATNQPQHF,TGCGCCAGCAGTGAGCGGCTCAGGGCGACCAATCAGCCCCAGCATTTT
TRBJ2-1,NA,NA,TRBV12-5,CASGSGPGNEQFF,TGTGCTAGTGGTTCAGGGCCTGGGAATGAGCAGTTCTTC
TRBJ1-1,NA,TRBD1,TRBV6-2/TRBV6-3,CASSRGTGRAFF,TGTGCCAGCAGCCGGGGGACAGGGAGAGCTTTCTTT
TRBJ1-2,NA,NA,TRBV10-1,CASSSRQTDYGYTF,TGCGCCAGCAGTTCTCGACAGACTGACTATGGCTACACCTTC
TRBJ2-7,NA,NA,TRBV6-5,CATGRDTSYEQYF,TGTGCCACCGGCCGGGACACTTCCTACGAGCAGTACTTC
TRBJ2-3,NA,NA,TRBV7-2,CASSPNGGLADTQYF,TGTGCCAGCAGCCCCAATGGGGGCCTTGCAGATACGCAGTATTTT
TRBJ1-5,NA,TRBD1,TRBV6-5,CASRSGQLQPQHF,TGTGCCAGCAGATCGGGACAGCTTCAGCCCCAGCATTTT
TRBJ2-6,NA,NA,TRBV5-5,CASSTSGANVLTF,TGTGCCAGCAGCACATCTGGGGCCAACGTCCTGACTTTC
TRBJ2-7,NA,TRBD2,TRBV4-2,CASSRHSTSGRAGDHEQYF,TGTGCCAGCAGCCGACATTCGACTAGCGGGAGGGCCGGGGACCACGAGCAGTACTTC
TRBJ2-3,NA,NA,TRBV10-3,CAISGLPSADTQYF,TGTGCCATCAGTGGACTTCCTTCGGCAGATACGCAGTATTTT
TRBJ2-2,once,TRBD1,TRBV3-1/TRBV3-2,CASSQETGANTGELFF,TGTGCCAGCAGCCAAGAGACAGGGGCTAACACCGGGGAGCTGTTTTTT
TRBJ1-2,NA,TRBD1,TRBV19,CASSRGQGNGYTF,TGTGCCAGTAGCCGGGGACAGGGTAACGGCTACACCTTC
TRBJ1-2,NA,TRBD1,TRBV3-1/TRBV3-2,CASSANSGTGFRGYTF,TGTGCCAGCAGCGCCAACTCCGGGACAGGGTTTCGAGGATACACCTTC
TRBJ2-7,NA,TRBD1,TRBV5-1,CASSLGGQTDEQYF,TGCGCCAGCAGCTTGGGGGGACAGACCGACGAGCAGTACTTC
TRBJ2-1,NA,TRBD2,TRBV6-4,CASSEGTSGEYEQFF,TGTGCCAGCAGTGAGGGGACTAGCGGGGAATATGAGCAGTTCTTC
TRBJ2-2,few,TRBD2,TRBV29-1,CSVGAGRTGELFF,TGCAGCGTCGGAGCGGGGCGCACCGGGGAGCTGTTTTTT
TRBJ2-1,once,NA,TRBV6-4,CASSDSRPGAEQFF,TGTGCCAGCAGTGACTCTCGGCCAGGGGCTGAGCAGTTCTTC
TRBJ2-5,NA,TRBD1,TRBV10-3,CAISKLNPGTGEETQYF,TGTGCCATCAGTAAGTTGAATCCCGGGACAGGGGAAGAGACCCAGTACTTC
TRBJ2-1,NA,NA,TRBV14,CASSPQAGEQFF,TGTGCCAGCAGCCCTCAGGCGGGTGAGCAGTTCTTC
TRBJ2-1,NA,NA,TRBV9,CASSVDPAGEQFF,TGTGCCAGCAGCGTTGACCCAGCGGGTGAGCAGTTCTTC
TRBJ2-1,NA,TRBD1,TRBV7-2,CASSPGQVDLHNEQFF,TGTGCCAGCAGCCCTGGACAGGTTGATCTCCACAACGAGCAGTTCTTC
TRBJ1-1,NA,TRBD1,TRBV5-1,CASSSDGQGAGSTEAFF,TGCGCCAGCAGCTCCGATGGACAGGGGGCGGGGAGCACTGAAGCTTTCTTT
TRBJ2-1,NA,TRBD1,TRBV18,CASSLNRGRSYNEQFF,TGTGCCAGCTCATTGAACAGGGGAAGGTCCTACAATGAGCAGTTCTTC
TRBJ2-7,NA,NA,TRBV27,CASSLWGQGPTSEQYF,TGTGCCAGCAGTTTATGGGGCCAGGGGCCCACTAGCGAGCAGTACTTC
TRBJ2-3,NA,NA,TRBV20-1,CSARYSDTQYF,TGCAGTGCTAGGTACTCAGATACGCAGTATTTT
TRBJ2-1,few,TRBD2,TRBV5-4,CASSLSSGGANEQFF,TGTGCCAGCAGCCTCTCTAGCGGGGGGGCCAATGAGCAGTTCTTC
TRBJ1-1,NA,TRBD1,TRBV18,CASSPNTGGTEAFF,TGTGCCAGCTCACCAAACACAGGGGGTACTGAAGCTTTCTTT
TRBJ1-4,NA,NA,TRBV5-4,CASSSQGSNEKLFF,TGTGCCAGCAGTTCACAGGGTTCCAATGAAAAACTGTTTTTT
TRBJ2-3,NA,TRBD2,TRBV14,CASSRGLAGPADTQYF,TGTGCCAGCAGCCGAGGACTAGCGGGGCCCGCAGATACGCAGTATTTT
TRBJ2-1,NA,TRBD2,TRBV5-1,CASSRSGGLTIDEQFF,TGCGCCAGCAGCCGGAGCGGGGGGCTAACGATCGATGAGCAGTTCTTC
TRBJ1-3,NA,NA,TRBV11-2,CASSLVSGSGNTIYF,TGTGCCAGCAGCTTAGTTTCGGGGTCTGGAAACACCATATATTTT
TRBJ2-1,NA,NA,TRBV4-1,CASSPSLAEISYNEQFF,TGCGCCAGCAGCCCCTCGCTTGCGGAGATCTCCTACAATGAGCAGTTCTTC
TRBJ1-3,NA,NA,TRBV4-2,CASSQDRNTDSGNTIYF,TGTGCCAGCAGCCAAGATCGTAACACCGACTCTGGAAACACCATATATTTT
TRBJ2-1,NA,TRBD2,TRBV5-1,CASSLGSGVSYNEQFF,TGCGCCAGCAGCTTGGGGAGCGGGGTCTCCTACAATGAGCAGTTCTTC
TRBJ1-4,NA,NA,TRBV28,CASSPGNNNEKLFF,TGTGCCAGCAGTCCCGGGAACAATAATGAAAAACTGTTTTTT
TRBJ1-4,few,NA,TRBV20-1,CSASDSREQRTVEKLFF,TGCAGTGCTAGTGATAGCCGGGAACAACGCACGGTTGAAAAACTGTTTTTT
TRBJ2-5,few,TRBD2,TRBV5-4,CASSMGLAGDGETQYF,TGTGCCAGCAGCATGGGACTAGCGGGTGACGGGGAGACCCAGTACTTC
TRBJ2-1,NA,TRBD1,TRBV15,CATSRDRGQEQFF,TGTGCCACCAGCAGAGACAGGGGACAGGAGCAGTTCTTC